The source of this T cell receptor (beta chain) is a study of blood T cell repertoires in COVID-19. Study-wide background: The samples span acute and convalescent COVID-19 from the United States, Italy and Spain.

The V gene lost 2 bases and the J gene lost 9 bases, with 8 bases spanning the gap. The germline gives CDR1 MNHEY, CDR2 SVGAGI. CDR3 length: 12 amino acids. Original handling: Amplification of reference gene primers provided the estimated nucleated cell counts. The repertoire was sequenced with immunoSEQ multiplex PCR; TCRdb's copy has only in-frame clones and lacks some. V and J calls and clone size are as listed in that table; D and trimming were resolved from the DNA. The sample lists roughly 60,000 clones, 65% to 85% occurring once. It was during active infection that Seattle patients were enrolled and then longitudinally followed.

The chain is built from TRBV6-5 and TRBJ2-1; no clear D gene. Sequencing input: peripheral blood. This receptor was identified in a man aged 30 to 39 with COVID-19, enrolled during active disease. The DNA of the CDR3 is TGTGCCAGCAGTTACCCAAACGGTGAGCAGTTCTTC. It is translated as CASSYPNGEQFF.